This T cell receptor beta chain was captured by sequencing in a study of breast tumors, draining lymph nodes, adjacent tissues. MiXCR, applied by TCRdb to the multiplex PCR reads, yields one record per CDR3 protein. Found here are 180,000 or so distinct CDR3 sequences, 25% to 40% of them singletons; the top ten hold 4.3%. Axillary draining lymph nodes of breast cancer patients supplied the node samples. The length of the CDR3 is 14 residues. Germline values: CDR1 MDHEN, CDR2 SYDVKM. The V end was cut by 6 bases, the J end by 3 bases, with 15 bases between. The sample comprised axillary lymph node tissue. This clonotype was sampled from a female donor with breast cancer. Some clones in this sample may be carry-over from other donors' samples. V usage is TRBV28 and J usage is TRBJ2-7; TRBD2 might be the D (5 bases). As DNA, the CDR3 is TGTGCCAGCAGGCCCCGGGATTCCCTCTACGAGCAGTACTTC. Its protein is CASRPRDSLYEQYF.